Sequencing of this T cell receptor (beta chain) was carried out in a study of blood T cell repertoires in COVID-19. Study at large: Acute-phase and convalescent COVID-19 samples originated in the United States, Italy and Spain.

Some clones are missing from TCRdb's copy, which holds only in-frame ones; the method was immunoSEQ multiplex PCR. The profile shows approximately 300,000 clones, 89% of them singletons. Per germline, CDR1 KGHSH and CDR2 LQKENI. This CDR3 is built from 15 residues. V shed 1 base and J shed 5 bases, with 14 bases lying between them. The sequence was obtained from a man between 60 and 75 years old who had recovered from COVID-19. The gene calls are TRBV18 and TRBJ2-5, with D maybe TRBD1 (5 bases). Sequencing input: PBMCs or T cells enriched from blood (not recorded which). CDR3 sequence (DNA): TGTGCCAGCTCACCACGCCGGCGTCAGGGCGAGACCCAGTACTTC. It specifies CASSPRRRQGETQYF.